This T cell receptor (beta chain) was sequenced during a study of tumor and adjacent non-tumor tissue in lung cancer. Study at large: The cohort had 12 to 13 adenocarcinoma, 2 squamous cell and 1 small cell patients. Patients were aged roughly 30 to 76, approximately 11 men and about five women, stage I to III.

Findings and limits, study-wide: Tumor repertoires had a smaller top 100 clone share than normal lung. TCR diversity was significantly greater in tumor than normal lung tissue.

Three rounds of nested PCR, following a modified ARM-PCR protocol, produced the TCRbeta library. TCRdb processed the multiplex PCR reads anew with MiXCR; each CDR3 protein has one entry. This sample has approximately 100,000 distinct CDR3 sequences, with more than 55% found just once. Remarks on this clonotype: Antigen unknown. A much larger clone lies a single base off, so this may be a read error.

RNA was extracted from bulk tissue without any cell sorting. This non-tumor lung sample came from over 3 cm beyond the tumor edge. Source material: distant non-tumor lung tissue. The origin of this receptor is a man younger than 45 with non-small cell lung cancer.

The CDR3 DNA reads as TGCGCCAGCAGCCAAGGGGTAAATCACCCTAATTCACCCCTCCACTTT. It is translated as CASSQGVNHPNSPLHF. This chain joins TRBV4-1 and TRBJ1-6; D call uncertain. Trimming took 1 base from V and 6 from J, leaving 13 bases between them. CDR3 length: 16 residues. Germline V gene lookup returns CDR1 MGHRA and CDR2 YSYEKL.